The 9 T cell receptor beta chains listed next were all sequenced from one sample in a study of T cell changes during pregnancy in multiple sclerosis. Clones were sequenced by immunoSEQ multiplex PCR, and TCRdb holds only the in-frame ones, with some missing. This table has about 40,000 clones, roughly 90% appearing once. This material consisted of CD8+ T cells from peripheral blood mononuclear cells, taken before pregnancy. These receptors all stem from a female donor with multiple sclerosis, enrolled in a pregnancy study.

The rearrangement joins TRBV27 to TRBJ1-1; D possibly corresponds to TRBD1 (5 bases). Between the trimmed V and J ends, which lost 6 bases and 3 bases, there was a span of 17 bases. The CDR3 consists of 15 residues. Germline V lookup: CDR1 MNHEY, CDR2 SMNVEV (reference sequence). The DNA for the CDR3 is TGTGCCAGCAGCCTTCCGGGGGGACGGGACACTGAAGCTTTCTTT. Protein product: CASSLPGGRDTEAFF.

The rearrangement uses TRBV6-5 and TRBJ2-5; possibly TRBD1 for D (6 bases). This CDR3 has 16 residues. The V gene lost 0 bases and the J gene lost 5 bases, with 16 bases spanning the gap. Germline V gene sequence: CDR1 MNHEY, CDR2 SVGAGI. CDR3 sequence: CASSYSMGHATETQYF. The CDR3 region has the DNA TGTGCCAGCAGTTACTCGATGGGACACGCAACGGAGACCCAGTACTTC.

This clone was seen a single time. The V gene is TRBV28, the J gene TRBJ2-3; the match to TRBD2 covers 10 bases. CDR3 length equals 15 residues. Trimming took 5 bases from V and 2 from J; bases not matched to a gene: 4. CDR1 MDHEN and CDR2 SYDVKM come from the germline V gene. CDR3 residues: CASSVTSGTTDTQYF. CDR3 in DNA: TGTGCCAGCAGTGTTACTAGCGGGACCACAGATACGCAGTATTTT. Complete variable domain (other parts from reference TRBV28 and TRBJ2-3): DVKVTQSSRYLVKRTGEKVFLECVQDMDHENMFWYRQDPGLGLRLIYFSYDVKMKEKGDIPEGYSVSREKKERFSLILESASTNQTSMYLCASSVTSGTTDTQYFGPGTRLTVL.

This chain connects TRBV7-2 to TRBJ2-7; 8 nucleotides match TRBD1. Trimming cost V 3 bases and J 6 bases; bases outside gene matches: 7. The V gene's germline CDR1 is SGHTA and CDR2 FQGNSA. The CDR3 extends over 14 amino acids. CDR3 region: CASSFYGQGPEQYF. As DNA, the CDR3 is TGTGCCAGCAGCTTCTATGGACAGGGCCCCGAGCAGTACTTC. Drawing the rest from reference TRBV7-2 and TRBJ2-7, the complete variable domain is GAGVSQSPSNKVTEKGKDVELRCDPISGHTALYWYRQSLGQGLEFLIYFQGNSAPDKSGLPSDRFSAERTGGSVSTLTIQRTQQEDSAVYLCASSFYGQGPEQYFGPGTRLTVT.

This chain uses TRBV6-1 with TRBJ2-7; D call uncertain. Germline V CDR1 and CDR2: MNHNS, SASEGT. The CDR3 runs 13 residues. Trimming left V 3 bases short and J 3 bases short, with 9 bases between. Here the CDR3 DNA reads TGTGCCAGCAGTGAGGGCGATTACTACGAGCAGTACTTC. As protein: CASSEGDYYEQYF.

V is TRBV19 and J is TRBJ2-1, with TRBD2 identical over 11 bases. Germline V lookup: CDR1 LNHDA, CDR2 SQIVND (reference sequence). V shed 4 bases and J 4 bases; nucleotides not matched to a gene: 9. The CDR3 consists of 17 residues. CDR3 amino acids: CASSTSLAGGPYNEQFF. Written as DNA, the CDR3 is TGTGCCAGTAGTACCTCCCTAGCGGGAGGACCTTACAATGAGCAGTTCTTC.

The chain employs TRBV5-4 and TRBJ2-3; TRBD2 aligns across 7 bases. Germline CDR1 is SGHNT and CDR2 is YYREEE (reference sequence). The CDR3 length is 13 residues. The junction had 0 bases not matched to a gene; V was cut back by 4 bases and J by 1 base. CDR3 DNA sequence: TGTGCCAGCAGCACTAGCGGCACAGATACGCAGTATTTT. It yields the protein CASSTSGTDTQYF. Looking up the rest from reference TRBV5-4 and TRBJ2-3 gives the full variable domain: ETGVTQSPTHLIKTRGQQVTLRCSSQSGHNTVSWYQQALGQGPQFIFQYYREEENGRGNFPPRFSGLQFPNYSSELNVNALELDDSALYLCASSTSGTDTQYFGPGTRLTVL.

This clone was detected only once. The J gene is TRBJ2-3, the V gene TRBV27; TRBD2 might be the D (6 bases). In germline, CDR1 is MNHEY, CDR2 SMNVEV (reference sequence). This CDR3 spans 16 amino acids. Trimming took 6 bases from V and 5 from J, leaving 21 bases between them. CDR3 bases: TGTGCCAGCAGACCCGGGACTCCCATTCGTGGAGATACGCAGTATTTT. Translating it yields CASRPGTPIRGDTQYF.

The DNA of the CDR3 is TGTGCCAGCAGCCCGGGACAGGGGGACTACAATGAGCAGTTCTTC. It codes for CASSPGQGDYNEQFF. The V gene is TRBV25-1, the J gene TRBJ2-1, with TRBD1 identical over 11 bases. J was trimmed by 3 bases and V by 6 bases; bases with no gene match: 4. Germline values: CDR1 MGHDK, CDR2 SYGVNS. There are 15 residues in the CDR3.